The rows below give T cell receptor beta chains drawn from one sample of a study of T cell clones after liver transplantation. Only in-frame clones appear in the TCRdb table, and some are missing; sequencing was by immunoSEQ multiplex PCR. The sample lists some 80,000 clones; around four fifths were seen once. The source was CD4+ T cells from blood, collected 45 to 47 months after liver transplant. These receptors were obtained from a human patient who received a liver transplant. The T cells may come from the graft donor. CDR3s include the opening cysteine and the closing phenylalanine or tryptophan. The D gene is left open where the match is weak. Some rows have no size entry. The others give once, few or many, or a class for an expanded clone.

v_gene	j_gene	abundance	d_gene	CDR3nt	CDR3aa
TRBV19	TRBJ2-7	.	.	TGTGCCAGTAGTATTATACAGGGCTACGAGCAGTACTTC	CASSIIQGYEQYF
TRBV10-3	TRBJ2-7	.	TRBD2	TGTGCCATCAGTGAGAGGACTAGCGGGAGGGATGAGCAGTACTTC	CAISERTSGRDEQYF
TRBV6-1	TRBJ1-4	.	.	TGTGCCAGCAGTCATTCTAGAGGTAGTAATGAAAAACTGTTTTTT	CASSHSRGSNEKLFF
TRBV2	TRBJ2-7	.	.	TGTGCCAGCAGTGAAAGGGGCTTGGCGGTACTAGAGGCCTACGAGCAGTACTTC	CASSERGLAVLEAYEQYF
TRBV5-1	TRBJ2-3	.	TRBD2	TGCGCCAGCAGCCCAGGGACTAGCGGCACAGATACGCAGTATTTT	CASSPGTSGTDTQYF
TRBV29-1	TRBJ2-5	.	.	TGCAGCGTTGACGCACAGCAAGAGACCCAGTACTTC	CSVDAQQETQYF
TRBV10-3	TRBJ1-2	.	TRBD1	TGTGCCATCTGTCCAGGGGGCTGGGACTATGGCTACACCTTC	CAICPGGWDYGYTF
TRBV2	TRBJ1-2	.	TRBD1	TGTGCCAGCAGTGGTCAGGGGACAGGGGGCGCTGGCTACACCTTC	CASSGQGTGGAGYTF
TRBV2	TRBJ1-1	.	.	TGTGCCAGCAGTGAAGAAGTGAACACTGAAGCTTTCTTT	CASSEEVNTEAFF
TRBV27	TRBJ2-5	.	TRBD1	TGTGCCAGCAGTTTAGTATATCGGGACAGGGGGGGACAAGAGACCCAGTACTTC	CASSLVYRDRGGQETQYF
TRBV7-9	TRBJ1-5	.	TRBD1	TGTGCCAGCAGCGTCACAGGGGACAATCAGCCCCAGCATTTT	CASSVTGDNQPQHF
TRBV28	TRBJ2-1	once	TRBD2	TGTGCCAGCTTGCCTGGGGTAGCGGGCTACAATGAGCAGTTCTTC	CASLPGVAGYNEQFF
TRBV6-1	TRBJ2-5	.	.	TGTGCCAGCAGTGTGGAGACCTTGGGGGAGACCCAGTACTTC	CASSVETLGETQYF
TRBV2	TRBJ1-1	once	.	TGTGCCAGCCAAGGCCAGGTATTGGACACTGAAGCTTTCTTT	CASQGQVLDTEAFF
TRBV5-1	TRBJ1-4	.	.	TGCGCCAGCAGCTTGGCTCGAACTGCAGGAGGGGAAAAACTGTTTTTT	CASSLARTAGGEKLFF
TRBV7-8	TRBJ2-4	.	TRBD2	TGTGCCAGCAGCTATCAGCGGGAGGGAGGGAAAGCCAAAAACATTCAGTACTTC	CASSYQREGGKAKNIQYF
TRBV28	TRBJ2-3	.	.	TGTGCCAGCAGTAGGCGATCCCTTGGCACAGATACGCAGTATTTT	CASSRRSLGTDTQYF